These 4 T cell receptor beta chains originate from one sample sequenced in a study of cytomegalovirus exposure and HLA in healthy donors. Vbeta (60) and Jbeta (13) primers were used in the PCR. Clones were sequenced by immunoSEQ multiplex PCR, and TCRdb holds only the in-frame ones, with some missing. The top ten hold roughly 4.1% of the sample, which has approximately 120,000 clones, about 74% seen once. The sequencing sample was made of PBMCs. These receptors were obtained from a woman aged 50 to 60 in good health and CMV-seropositive.

The chain uses TRBV5-4 and TRBJ2-1; tentatively, D is TRBD1 (5 bases). This CDR3 comprises 13 residues. V lost 1 base and J 5 bases, leaving 7 bases between the germline ends. CDR1 and CDR2 (germline): SGHNT, YYREEE (reference sequence). This CDR3 reads CASSLQGNNEQFF. In DNA, the CDR3 is TGTGCCAGCAGCTTGCAGGGAAACAATGAGCAGTTCTTC.

The V gene is TRBV5-8, the J gene TRBJ2-1, with 7 nucleotides matching TRBD1. The V and J ends lost 1 base and 4 bases, in that order; junction bases with no gene match: 8. The CDR3 length is 16 residues. Germline lookup yields CDR1 SGHTS and CDR2 YDEGEE. The CDR3 DNA sequence: TGTGCCAGCAGCTTGTACCGGGACAGTCCTTACAATGAGCAGTTCTTC. Translated, it gives CASSLYRDSPYNEQFF.

The chain joins TRBV7-8 to TRBJ1-6; 8 positions agree with TRBD1. From germline, CDR1 is SGHVS and CDR2 FQNEAQ. CDR3 length: 16 residues. J lost 5 bases, V lost 5 bases, and 8 bases had no gene match. The CDR3 is CASSPRTGFDNSPLHF. The CDR3 nucleotides read TGTGCCAGCAGCCCGAGGACAGGGTTCGATAATTCACCCCTCCACTTT.

V and J are TRBV9 and TRBJ2-5, with a weak D call TRBD2 (6 bases). The CDR3 spans 15 residues. Germline CDR1 SGDLS, CDR2 YYNGEE. V was cut by 0 bases and J by 5 bases, with 14 bases left in between. Written as DNA, the CDR3 is TGTGCCAGCAGCGTAGTATGGGGGGATGGGGAGACCCAGTACTTC. Encoded protein: CASSVVWGDGETQYF.